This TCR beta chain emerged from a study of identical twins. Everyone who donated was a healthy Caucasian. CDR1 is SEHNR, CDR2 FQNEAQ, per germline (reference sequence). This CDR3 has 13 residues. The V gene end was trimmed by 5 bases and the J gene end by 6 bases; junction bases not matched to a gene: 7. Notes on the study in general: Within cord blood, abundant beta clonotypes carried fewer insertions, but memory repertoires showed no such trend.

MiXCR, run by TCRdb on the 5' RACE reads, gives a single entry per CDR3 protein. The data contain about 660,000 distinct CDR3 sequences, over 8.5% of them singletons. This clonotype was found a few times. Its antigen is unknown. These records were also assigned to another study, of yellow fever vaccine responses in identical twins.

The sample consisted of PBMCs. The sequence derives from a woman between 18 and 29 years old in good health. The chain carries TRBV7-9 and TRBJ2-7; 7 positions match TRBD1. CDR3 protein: CASSETDRAEQYF. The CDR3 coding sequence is TGTGCCAGCAGCGAGACTGACAGGGCCGAGCAGTACTTC. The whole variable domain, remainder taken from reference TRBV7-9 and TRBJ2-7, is DTGVSQNPRHKITKRGQNVTFRCDPISEHNRLYWYRQTLGQGPEFLTYFQNEAQLEKSRLLSDRFSAERPKGSFSTLEIQRTEQGDSAMYLCASSETDRAEQYFGPGTRLTVT.